One sample yielded the 15 T cell receptor beta chains listed below, sequenced in a study of T-cell reconstitution after alpha-beta-depleted transplantation in children. For TCRbeta, the library was prepared with unique molecular identifiers. A single record per CDR3 protein comes from TCRdb applying MiXCR to the PCR reads. The sample records around 600,000 distinct CDR3 sequences, 20% to 25% being singletons. This specimen was PBMCs, mostly from graft donor cells, taken 360 days after TCRalphabeta/CD19-depleted stem cell transplant. The receptors stem from a boy under three years old who had a stem cell transplant for acute myeloid leukemia, so the T cells may come from the graft donor.

The gene calls are TRBV27 and TRBJ2-1, with 8 nucleotides matching TRBD2. The CDR3 has 16 residues. Germline CDR1 and CDR2: MNHEY and SMNVEV (reference sequence). With 6 bases clipped from V and 7 bases from J, the junction kept 14 bases outside the gene matches. The CDR3 loop reads CASSLGGAGGPNEQFF. The CDR3 DNA sequence: TGTGCCAGCAGCCTAGGTGGGGCGGGGGGACCGAATGAGCAGTTCTTC.

The chain has TRBV7-2 and TRBJ2-1; D is uncertain. V was pared by 2 bases and J by 7 bases, with 12 bases between. Germline loops: CDR1 SGHTA, CDR2 FQGNSA. The CDR3 spans 14 residues. The CDR3 region is CASSLSPVLNEQFF. For the CDR3, the DNA is TGTGCCAGCAGCTTATCCCCGGTCTTGAATGAGCAGTTCTTC.

Only a few counts were recorded for this clonotype. This rearrangement joins TRBV20-1 to TRBJ1-2; D not certain. The CDR3 loop spans 13 amino acids. The V gene's germline CDR1 is DFQATT and CDR2 SNEGSKA (reference sequence). V shed 6 bases and J shed 5 bases, with 16 bases lying between them. Written as DNA, the CDR3 is TGCAGTGCCCCAGCTCATCCATTGTATGGCTACACCTTC. Translating it yields CSAPAHPLYGYTF.

Here the CDR3 reads CASSAGTETNEKLFF. CDR3 coding DNA: TGTGCCAGCAGCGCCGGGACAGAGACTAATGAAAAACTGTTTTTT. The rearrangement joins TRBV9 to TRBJ1-4; 7 bases align to TRBD1. The CDR3 consists of 15 residues. J was trimmed by 2 bases and V by 3 bases; bases with no gene match: 4. In germline, CDR1 is SGDLS, CDR2 YYNGEE.

The chain employs TRBV19 and TRBJ2-7; the match to TRBD2 covers 7 bases. Germline V gene data show CDR1 as LNHDA and CDR2 as SQIVND (reference sequence). V was clipped by 3 bases and J by 0 bases; unmatched bases: 5. This CDR3 comprises 15 residues. CDR3 nucleotide sequence: TGTGCCAGTAGTATTGGTTCGGGAGGCTCCTACGAGCAGTACGTC. This translates into CASSIGSGGSYEQYV.

This clonotype was observed a few times. This sequence joins TRBV7-2 and TRBJ2-1; 9 bases fit TRBD1. There are 15 residues in the CDR3. J was trimmed by 1 base and V by 3 bases; bases with no gene match: 1. CDR1 SGHTA and CDR2 FQGNSA come from the germline V gene. CDR3 sequence (DNA): TGTGCCAGCAGCTTCGACAGGGGGTCCTACAATGAGCAGTTCTTC. Translated, it gives CASSFDRGSYNEQFF.

The V gene is TRBV14, the J gene TRBJ1-3; the D gene is possibly TRBD1 (6 bases). The CDR3 has 16 residues. V was shortened by 1 base and J by 4 bases, with 14 bases between the two germline ends. The germline V gene encodes CDR1 SGHDN and CDR2 FVKESK. CDR3 protein: CASSQGSTGRGNTIYF. CDR3 bases: TGTGCCAGCAGCCAAGGCTCAACAGGGCGGGGAAACACCATATATTTT.

This clonotype has only a few counts. The V gene is TRBV6-6, the J gene TRBJ2-1; D uncertain. The germline CDR1 and CDR2 sequences are MNHNY and SVGAGI (reference sequence). V gave up 8 bases and J gave up 8 bases, with 7 bases separating them. This CDR3 comprises 10 residues. CDR3 DNA sequence: TGTGCCAGCGGGAACGATGAGCAGTTCTTC. Translated: CASGNDEQFF.

This rearrangement joins TRBV9 to TRBJ1-5, with D unclear. The CDR3 consists of 16 residues. Trimming took 0 bases from V and 3 from J, leaving 13 bases between them. Germline CDR1 SGDLS, CDR2 YYNGEE. CDR3: CASSVGDNLVNQPQHF. The CDR3, as DNA: TGTGCCAGCAGCGTAGGTGACAACCTAGTCAATCAGCCCCAGCATTTT.

This clonotype came up a few times. The chain couples TRBV6-1 to TRBJ2-7, with D tentatively TRBD1 or TRBD2 (5 bases each). V lost 7 bases to trimming and J lost 5 bases, with 21 bases between them. In germline, CDR1 is MNHNS, CDR2 SASEGT. The CDR3 is made up of 15 amino acids. The CDR3 protein is CASNPRGSSRNEQYF. The CDR3 DNA reads TGTGCCAGCAACCCGAGGGGCTCCTCTAGGAACGAGCAGTACTTC.

This chain joins TRBV7-2 and TRBJ2-7; the D is unclear. Trimming shortened V by 5 bases and J by 3 bases, and 14 bases separated the two germline ends. The germline V gene has CDR1 SGHTA and CDR2 FQGNSA. There are 14 residues in the CDR3. This chain's CDR3 is CASSGEVGVYEQYF. The CDR3 coding sequence is TGTGCCAGCAGCGGAGAGGTTGGGGTCTACGAGCAGTACTTC.

The chain joins TRBV6-6 to TRBJ2-7, with D maybe TRBD1 (6 bases). Germline V lookup: CDR1 MNHNY, CDR2 SVGAGI (reference sequence). V dropped 6 bases and J dropped 2 bases, with 11 bases sitting between them. This CDR3 region has 13 residues. The CDR3 here is CASRPQGTYEQYF. The CDR3 coding sequence is TGTGCCAGCAGGCCACAGGGTACCTACGAGCAGTACTTC.

This clonotype was counted between two and nine times. This chain uses TRBV13 with TRBJ2-7, with 8 bases aligning to TRBD1. The germline V gene has CDR1 PRHDT and CDR2 FYEKMQ (reference sequence). Trimming cost V 6 bases and J 1 base; bases outside gene matches: 5. This CDR3 region has 14 residues. CDR3 nucleotide sequence: TGTGCCAGCAGTAGACAGGGGTTTTCCTACGAGCAGTACGTC. It codes for CASSRQGFSYEQYV.

The chain employs TRBV29-1 and TRBJ1-2, with 9 positions matching TRBD1. V trimming: 3 bases; J trimming: 6 bases; junction bases outside the gene matches: 5. This CDR3 has 13 amino acids. Germline CDR1 and CDR2: SQVTM and ANQGSEA. The CDR3 protein is CSVDGQGWNGYTF. For the CDR3, the DNA is TGCAGCGTTGACGGACAGGGGTGGAATGGCTACACCTTC.

The genes are TRBV4-1 and TRBJ1-3, with a possible D match to TRBD1 (5 bases). This CDR3 spans 16 amino acids. Germline V gene lookup returns CDR1 MGHRA and CDR2 YSYEKL. V lost 1 base to trimming and J lost 0 bases, with 10 bases between them. CDR3 sequence reads: CASSQVQANSGNTIYF. The CDR3 nucleotides read TGCGCCAGCAGCCAAGTACAGGCGAACTCTGGAAACACCATATATTTT.